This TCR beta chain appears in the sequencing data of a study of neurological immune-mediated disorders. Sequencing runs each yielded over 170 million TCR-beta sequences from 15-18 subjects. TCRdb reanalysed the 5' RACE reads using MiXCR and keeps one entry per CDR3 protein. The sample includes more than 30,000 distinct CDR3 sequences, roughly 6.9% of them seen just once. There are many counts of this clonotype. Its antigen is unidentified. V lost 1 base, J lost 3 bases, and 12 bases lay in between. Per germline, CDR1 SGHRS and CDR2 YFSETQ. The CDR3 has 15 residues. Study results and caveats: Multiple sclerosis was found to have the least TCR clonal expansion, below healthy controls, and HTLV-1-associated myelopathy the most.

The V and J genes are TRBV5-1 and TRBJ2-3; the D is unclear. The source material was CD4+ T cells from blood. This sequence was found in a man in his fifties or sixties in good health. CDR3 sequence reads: CASSLTSTKTDTQYF. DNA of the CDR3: TGCGCCAGCAGCTTGACAAGTACAAAGACAGATACGCAGTATTTT.